This T cell receptor beta chain was observed in a study of cytomegalovirus exposure and HLA in healthy donors. V was trimmed by 1 base and J by 4 bases, leaving 7 bases between them. The CDR3 sequence is 13 residues long. Looked up from germline, CDR1 is SEHNR and CDR2 is FQNEAQ (reference sequence). PCR amplification relied on 60 Vbeta primers (plus 13 Jbeta primers). Clones were read by immunoSEQ multiplex PCR, and TCRdb kept only the in-frame ones, dropping some. Among 110,000 to 150,000 clones listed, 75% were seen once. Healthy bone marrow donors made up the donor group. Study results and caveats: Analyzed later, most CMV-associated TCR beta chains appeared HLA-restricted. Highly shared variants forming one cluster were likely a sequencing artifact. It was reported that TCR beta sequences correctly inferred the HLA-A and HLA-B alleles for most subjects.

The table lists this clone with many counts. What it recognizes is unknown. The J gene is TRBJ1-1, the V gene TRBV7-9, with D hard to call. Sequenced material: PBMCs. This receptor was identified in a young man in good health and CMV-seronegative. The CDR3 loop is CASSLGGSTEAFF. As DNA, the CDR3 is TGTGCCAGCAGCTTAGGTGGCAGCACTGAAGCTTTCTTT.